This T cell receptor (beta chain) was captured in a study of shared clonotypes between healthy human individuals (dated by TCRdb to 2018 to 2021). Regarding the study in general: The cohort comprised a couple of women and three men aged 18 to 49 years. For each donor, CD4 naive and CD4 memory were each run on three plates, CD8 naive on two plates, and CD8 memory on one plate. The study deeply sequenced blood TCR repertoires of about 5 healthy adults to estimate repertoire size and the extent of clonotype sharing between individuals. To increase sequencing depth and limit assay-specific biases, different laboratories used diverse techniques to prepare libraries and sequence TCR repertoires. Each donor's leukapheresis produced roughly between roughly 0.85 and 9.5 billion PBMCs. The research as a whole found: Sampling was limited to blood, and TCR repertoires in tissue likely differ from TCR repertoires in blood. When several donors were compared, the shared fraction of clonotypes was about 5% for naive CD4, around 3.6% for naive CD8, roughly 2.5% for memory CD4, and about 0.36% for memory CD8. Naive subsets generally had larger estimated clonotype richness than memory subsets did. The genetic and exposure-history diversity represented was limited by the small number of donors. Pairwise subsampling indicated that sequencing depth was expected to affect the degree of clonotype sharing among donors. Incomplete sequencing was indicated by rarefaction of sorted-subset datasets, despite the large sequencing depth. Higher generation probabilities were observed for clonotypes shared by all four sorted-subset donors than for non-shared clonotypes.

The donors were healthy, HIV-negative adults who had no recently reported acute infections or vaccinations. All donors were Caucasian adults living in Nashville, Tennessee, USA. Magnetic negative selection was used to enrich CD4+ T cells, after which naive cells were positively selected on CD45RA and the negative fraction became the memory subset. Blood was obtained by leukapheresis, after which PBMCs were separated by Ficoll-Histopaque density gradient centrifugation and cryopreserved in liquid nitrogen vapor phase. Analytical flow cytometry was used to check the purity and quantity of every magnetically sorted T cell population. Genomic DNA was isolated from each sorted fraction and quantified by UV absorbance on a Nanodrop 2000c. CDR1 and CDR2 were assigned from the germline V gene (reference sequence) as MNHEY and SMNVEV. Deletion took 4 bases off V and 7 bases off J, with a span of 10 bases between the germline ends. Including cysteine and phenylalanine, the CDR3 has 12 amino acids. Solely the CDR3 DNA is kept, with 36 bases framed from the first base.

Using the deep immunoSEQ assay, TCR CDR3 regions were amplified from genomic DNA by multiplex PCR. Extracted genomic DNA from each cell subset was distributed evenly across all wells of several immunoSEQ 96-well plates, and each plate was treated as a replicate. For sorted subsets, each replicate PCR was loaded with roughly 190 ng genomic DNA, equivalent to 30,000 to 35,000 T cell genomes. The purified libraries were quantified using a Qubit 3.0 fluorometer, sized with a Bioanalyzer 2100, and then quantified again using the KAPA Library Quantification kit. Every immunoSEQ 96-well plate was sequenced on a separate single-read 150-cycle Illumina NextSeq 550 flow cell. The published analysis was carried out like this. Because only junctional sequences without quality scores were contained in the immunoSEQ output, filtering matching that applied to full-length reads could not be performed. To assign V/J genes and CDR3, sequences were annotated against IMGT germline references using PyIR, a Python wrapper for IgBLAST v1.9. Reads were removed for weak V/J assignments (E-value above 1e-6), missing CDR3, stop codons, out-of-frame junctions, or ambiguous translated residues. V3J clonotypes were defined as sequences sharing an identical inferred V gene, J gene, and CDR3 amino acid sequence. Percentage overlap between repertoires was calculated by dividing the number of shared unique clonotypes by the size of the smaller repertoire. Three approaches were used to assess repertoire richness: RTK rarefaction, the Chao1 estimator, and Recon v2.1 estimates of unobserved clonotypes. Generation probabilities were computed with OLGA for all TCRbeta clonotypes obtained by the gDNA method from four donors. TCRdb took this table from immuneACCESS and kept in-frame rearrangements with V and J called. Such tables lack part of the clones; where checked against another copy, unresolved V genes explain under half of the gap, and the rest is unexplained. V and J calls and clone size are given by that table; D and trimming were obtained from the DNA. The sample yields 2 million to 3 million clones; under 95% were counted once. Of the sample, more than 0.35% falls within the top ten clones.

As concerns this clone: Its antigen remains unidentified. No base quality information exists; no much larger clone differs at one position.

Sequencing used naive CD4+ T cells from PBMCs. The sample's cell subset or site label, decoded: CD45RA+ positively selected. The source is a man between 18 and 35 years old in good health. Some clones in this sample may be carry-over from other donors' samples. Here the chain combines TRBV27 and TRBJ2-5; the best D guess is TRBD2, with 5 bases matching. The DNA is as follows: TGTGCCAGCAGTTCTTACAGCGGGACCCAGTACTTC. Translated, this is CASSSYSGTQYF.